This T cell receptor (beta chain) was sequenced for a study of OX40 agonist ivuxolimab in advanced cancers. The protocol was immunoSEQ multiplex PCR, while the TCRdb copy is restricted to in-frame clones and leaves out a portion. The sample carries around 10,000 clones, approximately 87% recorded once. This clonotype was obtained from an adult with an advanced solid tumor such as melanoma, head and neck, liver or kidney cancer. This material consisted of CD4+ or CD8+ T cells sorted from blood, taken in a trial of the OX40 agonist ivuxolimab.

DNA of the CDR3: TGTGCCAGCACTCACTCCCCGGGGGGGGCTGGAGGGGAGCTGTTTTTT. Its translation is CASTHSPGGAGGELFF. This chain uses TRBV6-5 with TRBJ2-2, with 8 bases lining up with TRBD2. Germline V gene data show CDR1 as MNHEY and CDR2 as SVGAGI. This CDR3 is 16 amino acids long. After removal of 7 bases from V and 8 bases from J, the junction contained 15 bases not matched to a gene.